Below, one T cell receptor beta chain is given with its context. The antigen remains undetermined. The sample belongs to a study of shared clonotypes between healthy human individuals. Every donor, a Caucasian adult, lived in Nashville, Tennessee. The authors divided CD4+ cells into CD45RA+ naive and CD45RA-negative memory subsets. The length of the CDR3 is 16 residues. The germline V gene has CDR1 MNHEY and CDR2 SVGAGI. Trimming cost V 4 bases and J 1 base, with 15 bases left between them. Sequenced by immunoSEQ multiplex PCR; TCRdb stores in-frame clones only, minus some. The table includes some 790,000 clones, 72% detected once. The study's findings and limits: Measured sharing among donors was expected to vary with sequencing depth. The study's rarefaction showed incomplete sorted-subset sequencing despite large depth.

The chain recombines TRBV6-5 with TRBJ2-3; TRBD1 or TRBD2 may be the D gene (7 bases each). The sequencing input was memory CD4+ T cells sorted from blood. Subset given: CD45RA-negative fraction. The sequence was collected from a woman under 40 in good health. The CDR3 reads CASSSGGGLGTDTQYF. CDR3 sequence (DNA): TGTGCCAGCAGTTCAGGGGGGGGGCTAGGCACAGATACGCAGTATTTT.